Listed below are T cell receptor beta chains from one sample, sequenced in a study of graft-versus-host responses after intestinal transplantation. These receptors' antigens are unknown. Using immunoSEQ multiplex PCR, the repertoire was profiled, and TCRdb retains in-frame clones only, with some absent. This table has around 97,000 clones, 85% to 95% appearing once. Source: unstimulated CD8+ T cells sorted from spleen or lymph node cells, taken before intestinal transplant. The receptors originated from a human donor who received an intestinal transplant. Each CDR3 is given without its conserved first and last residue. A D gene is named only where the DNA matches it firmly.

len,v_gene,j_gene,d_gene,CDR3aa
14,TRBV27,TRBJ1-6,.,ASSLSPAAANSPLH
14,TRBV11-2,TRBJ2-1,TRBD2,ASSPSAGGSYNEQF
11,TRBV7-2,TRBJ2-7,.,ASSHRTLYEQY
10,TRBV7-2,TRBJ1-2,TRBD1,ASSTQGALYT
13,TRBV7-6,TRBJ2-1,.,ASSLGGSVRNEQF
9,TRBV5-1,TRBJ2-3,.,ASSEQGTQY
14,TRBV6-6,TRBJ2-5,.,ASSYPPGIPKETQY
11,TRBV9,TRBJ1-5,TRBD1,ASSQGGYQPQH
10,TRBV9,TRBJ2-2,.,ASSGGTGELF
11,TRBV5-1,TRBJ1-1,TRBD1,ASSGTGRPEAF
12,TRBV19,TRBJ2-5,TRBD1,ARRKTGGKETQY
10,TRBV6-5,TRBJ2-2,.,ASSYRTGELF
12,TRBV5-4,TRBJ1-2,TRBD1,ASNAGQGDGDYT
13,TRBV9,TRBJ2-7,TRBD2,ASSPRSGSSYEQY
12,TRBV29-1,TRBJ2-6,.,SVERQGGANVLT
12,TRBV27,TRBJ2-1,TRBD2,ASSAGGPPNEQF
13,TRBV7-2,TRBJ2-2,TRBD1,ASSSTGGLTGELF